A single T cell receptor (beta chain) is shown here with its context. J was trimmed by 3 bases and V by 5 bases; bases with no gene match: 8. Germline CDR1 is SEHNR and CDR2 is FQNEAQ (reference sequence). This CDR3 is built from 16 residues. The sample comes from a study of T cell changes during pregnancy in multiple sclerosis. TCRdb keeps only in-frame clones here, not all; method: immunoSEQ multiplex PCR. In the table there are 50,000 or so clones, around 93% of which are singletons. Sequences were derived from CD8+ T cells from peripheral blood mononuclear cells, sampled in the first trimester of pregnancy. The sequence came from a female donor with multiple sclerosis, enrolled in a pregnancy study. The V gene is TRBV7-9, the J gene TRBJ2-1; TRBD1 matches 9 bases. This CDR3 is CASSQQTGGHYNEQFF. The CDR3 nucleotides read TGTGCCAGCAGCCAACAAACAGGGGGCCACTACAATGAGCAGTTCTTC.